This T cell receptor beta chain was sequenced in a study of blood T cell repertoires in COVID-19. Background on the study: COVID-19 samples collected from the United States, Italy and Spain covered acute and convalescent phases.

Sequenced by immunoSEQ multiplex PCR; TCRdb stores in-frame clones only, minus some. Of 120,000 or so clones detected, around three quarters appear once; the ten largest clones hold 2% to 2.5%. V was shortened by 3 bases and J by 12 bases, with 30 bases between the two germline ends. Germline V lookup: CDR1 SQVTM, CDR2 ANQGSEA. The CDR3 runs to 17 residues. This clonotype originated in a woman aged 65 to 85 with acute or convalescent COVID-19. Source material: peripheral blood. The J gene is TRBJ1-5, the V gene TRBV29-1; no definite D call. The CDR3 DNA follows: TGCAGCGTTGACCAACACAGAAAATCGTTAAGAGATCTCCTCCAGCATTTT. This gives the protein CSVDQHRKSLRDLLQHF.